A single TCR beta chain is shown here with its context. TCRdb keeps only in-frame clones here, not all; method: immunoSEQ multiplex PCR. The data show some 69,000 clones, 85% to 90% seen once. The data were taken from a study of blood T cell repertoires in COVID-19. This CDR3 region has 15 residues. The germline CDR1 and CDR2 sequences are SGHDN and FVKESK. V trimming: 2 bases; J trimming: 6 bases; junction bases outside the gene matches: 2. This sequence joins TRBV14 and TRBJ2-1, with 12 bases fitting TRBD1. This TCR came from a woman in her fifties or sixties with active COVID-19. The source material was peripheral blood. Here the CDR3 DNA reads TGTGCCAGCAGCCAACGGGACAGGGGGCTCAATGAGCAGTTCTTC. Translation gives CASSQRDRGLNEQFF.